Given below is one T cell receptor (beta chain) in context. Its antigen is unknown. J was trimmed by 7 bases and V by 2 bases; bases with no gene match: 8. Germline V gives CDR1 SGDLS, CDR2 YYNGEE. The CDR3 is 15 residues long. Vbeta (60) and Jbeta (13) primers were used in the PCR. Measured with immunoSEQ multiplex PCR; TCRdb has only the in-frame clones, and not every one. The sample records approximately 120,000 clones, 83% being singletons. The entry originates in a study of cytomegalovirus exposure and HLA in healthy donors. As for the study in general: The study placed around 80% of its 350 to 400 genotyped donors in the Caucasian-associated ancestry cluster.

Study-wide findings and caveats: Analyzed later, most CMV-associated TCR beta chains appeared HLA-restricted. An observed cluster of highly shared sequence variants was recorded as a likely sequencing artifact. In a later analysis, HLA-associated TCR beta chains were more clonally expanded than equally common others.

The chain recombines TRBV9 with TRBJ2-1, with 8 bases lining up with TRBD1. The clonotype originates from a woman aged 40-49 years in good health and CMV-seropositive. The sequenced sample was PBMCs. The CDR3, as DNA: TGTGCCAGCAGCGTTGGACAGGGTAATTTGAATGAGCAGTTCTTC. This codes for CASSVGQGNLNEQFF.